The rows below give T cell receptor beta chains drawn from one sample of a study of T-cell reconstitution after alpha-beta-depleted transplantation in children. MiXCR, run by TCRdb on the PCR reads, gives a single entry per CDR3 protein. Of about 980,000 distinct CDR3 sequences in the sample, less than 30% were seen once. The specimen comprised PBMCs, mostly from graft donor cells, sampled 360 days after TCRalphabeta/CD19-depleted stem cell transplant. Receptor source: a boy under two years old who had a stem cell transplant for SCID, so the T cells may come from the graft donor. The CDR3 runs from the conserved cysteine through the conserved F or W.

J,V,CDR3
TRBJ2-7,TRBV9,CASSARGAGGPYEQYF
TRBJ2-3,TRBV28,CASSMGGGDTQYF
TRBJ2-1,TRBV9,CASSDQQGVYNEQFF
TRBJ2-1,TRBV20-1,CSARETWLASTNEQFF
TRBJ1-4,TRBV6-1,CASAWDRWNEKLFF
TRBJ1-2,TRBV7-2,CASSLAPKLLGYTF
TRBJ2-5,TRBV7-9,CASSLGLGQPETQYF
TRBJ2-5,TRBV28,CASSLGRIAQETQYF
TRBJ2-1,TRBV24-1,CATTSSVPTYNNEQFF
TRBJ1-1,TRBV7-9,CASSLAAAMNTEAFF
TRBJ2-2,TRBV20-1,CSARQGVTGELFF
TRBJ2-5,TRBV20-1,CSARDSGLAEETQYF
TRBJ2-1,TRBV20-1,CSARARRQGRGYNEQFF
TRBJ2-1,TRBV30,CAWTYTSLYNEQFF
TRBJ2-1,TRBV5-1,CASSRDRANEQFF
TRBJ2-3,TRBV20-1,CSKVPAGVTDTQYF
TRBJ2-5,TRBV6-5,CASSYSGLGGMETQYF
TRBJ2-2,TRBV9,CASSVTGTTNTGELFF
TRBJ2-2,TRBV27,CASSLSTVAGGNTGELFF
TRBJ2-5,TRBV5-1,CASNGQAEETQYF
TRBJ2-1,TRBV10-3,CASGHPPYNEQFF
TRBJ2-3,TRBV20-1,CSARDMAGRTDTQYF
TRBJ1-5,TRBV20-1,CSAEEGTDNQPQHF
TRBJ2-2,TRBV4-3,CASSRAPGGSNTGELFF
TRBJ2-1,TRBV5-1,CASSLKGVGEQFF
TRBJ2-3,TRBV7-6,CASSLRPRQGTDTQYF
TRBJ2-3,TRBV4-1,CASSQDRLGRRGGRADTQYF
TRBJ2-2,TRBV6-5,CASSYSFPSGELFF
TRBJ2-5,TRBV20-1,CSARDGRVKQETQYF
TRBJ2-5,TRBV6-5,CASKGAQETQYF
TRBJ2-1,TRBV6-1,CATRQGAYNEQFF
TRBJ1-1,TRBV9,CASSPLGRVGTEAFF
TRBJ2-7,TRBV20-1,CSASVIGHEQYF
TRBJ2-5,TRBV27,CASSSLEGETQYF
TRBJ2-1,TRBV7-9,CASSLAGTITHNEQFF
TRBJ2-1,TRBV10-3,CAISVPGQGEAEQFF
TRBJ2-1,TRBV2,CASSVLGGGAYNEQFF
TRBJ1-1,TRBV6-5,CASSYRFKSTEAFF
TRBJ2-6,TRBV4-1,CASSQDRPGAFPGANVLTF
TRBJ2-3,TRBV29-1,CSSVPGAITDTQYF
TRBJ2-1,TRBV5-1,CASRSHATSYNEQFF
TRBJ2-7,TRBV11-2,CASSPAMRVDEQYF
TRBJ2-5,TRBV29-1,CSVGDPETQYF
TRBJ2-7,TRBV11-2,CASSLGQGRVYEQYF
TRBJ1-5,TRBV12-3/TRBV12-4,CASSLTGGEVSPQHF
TRBJ2-7,TRBV11-2,CASTSVGNESYEQYF
TRBJ2-3,TRBV3-1,CASSPRVGAGASTDTQYF
TRBJ2-3,TRBV5-1,CASSLGQGGVFTDTQYF
TRBJ2-4,TRBV6-5,CASSYSWTGPKNIQYF
TRBJ2-7,TRBV5-1,CASSFIPLAGGGVTDEQYF
TRBJ2-3,TRBV5-4,CASSFSSGGTDTQYF
TRBJ1-1,TRBV10-3,CAINRGTDTEAFF
TRBJ1-5,TRBV12-3/TRBV12-4,CASSFTGGASQPQHF
TRBJ1-1,TRBV6-2/TRBV6-3,CASSYSQGTEAFF